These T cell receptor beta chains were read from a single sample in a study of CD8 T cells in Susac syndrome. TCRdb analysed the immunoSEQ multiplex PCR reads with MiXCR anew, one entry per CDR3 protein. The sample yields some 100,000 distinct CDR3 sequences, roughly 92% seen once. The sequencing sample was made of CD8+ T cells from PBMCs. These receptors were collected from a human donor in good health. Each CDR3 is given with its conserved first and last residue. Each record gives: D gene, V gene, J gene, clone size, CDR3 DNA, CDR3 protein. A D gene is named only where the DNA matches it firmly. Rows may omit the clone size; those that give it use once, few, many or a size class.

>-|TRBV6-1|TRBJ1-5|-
TGTGCCAGCATCTTTAATTCAGGTTACAATCAGCCCCAGCATTTT
CASIFNSGYNQPQHF
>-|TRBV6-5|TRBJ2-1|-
TGTGCCAGCAGTTCCCCTCCCGTCGGCGGGTCCTACAATGAGCAGTTCTTC
CASSSPPVGGSYNEQFF
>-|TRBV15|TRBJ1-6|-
TGTGCCACCAGCAGAGATAAGGGGGAGAATTCACCCCTCCACTTT
CATSRDKGENSPLHF
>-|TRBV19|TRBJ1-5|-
TGTGCCAGTAGTATTACAGCGGGGGGCGGACAGCCCCAGCATTTT
CASSITAGGGQPQHF
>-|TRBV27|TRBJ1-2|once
TGTGCCAGCAGTTCGGGAGGGGGGGTCTATGGCTACACCTTC
CASSSGGGVYGYTF
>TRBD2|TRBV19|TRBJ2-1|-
TGTGCCAGTAGTATAAAGGGGAGACTAGCGTGGCCCAATGAGCAGTTCTTC
CASSIKGRLAWPNEQFF
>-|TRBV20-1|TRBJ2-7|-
TGCAGTGCTAGGGGGGACCAAGATGTCTACGAGCAGTACTTC
CSARGDQDVYEQYF
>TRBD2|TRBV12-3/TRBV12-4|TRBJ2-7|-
TGTGCCAGCAGTTCCTCCAGAGTAGCGGGACCCTACGAGCAGTACTTC
CASSSSRVAGPYEQYF
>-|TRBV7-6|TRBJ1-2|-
TGTGCCAGCAGCCCCGGAAGGCTGGAGAACTATGGCTACACCTTC
CASSPGRLENYGYTF
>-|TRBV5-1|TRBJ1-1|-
TGCGCCAGCAGCTTGGATTGGGGGGGCACTGAAGCTTTCTTT
CASSLDWGGTEAFF
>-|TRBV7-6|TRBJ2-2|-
TGTGCCAGCAGCCGCTCCGGACTTAGTACCGGGGAGCTGTTTTTT
CASSRSGLSTGELFF
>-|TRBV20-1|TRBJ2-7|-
TGCAGTGCTAGAGATCAGGGCAGGGACTACGAGCAGTACTTC
CSARDQGRDYEQYF
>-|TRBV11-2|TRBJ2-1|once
TGTGCCAGCAGCCCATGGACCAGGGTATCCTACAATGAGCAGTTCTTC
CASSPWTRVSYNEQFF
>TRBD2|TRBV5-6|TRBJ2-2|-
TGTGCCAGCAGCTTGTCTCCAGGGAGGGGCGGAGAGCTGTTTTTT
CASSLSPGRGGELFF
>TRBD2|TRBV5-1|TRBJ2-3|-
TGCGCCAGCCAAGCGGGAGCAGATACGCAGTATTTT
CASQAGADTQYF
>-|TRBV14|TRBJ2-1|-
TGTGCCAGCAGCCAAGGGTCACTCTGGGGGAGCAGCTCCTACAATGAGCAGTTCTTC
CASSQGSLWGSSSYNEQFF
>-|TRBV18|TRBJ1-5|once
TGTGCCAGCTCACCTCACCCCCCAGGGGGCAATCAGCCCCAGCATTTT
CASSPHPPGGNQPQHF
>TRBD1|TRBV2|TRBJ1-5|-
TGTGCCAGCAGTGGAGGGGGACAGGGAAGCCAGCCCCAGCATTTT
CASSGGGQGSQPQHF
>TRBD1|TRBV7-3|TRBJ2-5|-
TGTGCCAGCAGCCCAGGGACAGGGGGTTGGCAAGAGACCCAGTACTTC
CASSPGTGGWQETQYF
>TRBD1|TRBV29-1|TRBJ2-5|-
TGCAGCGTTTGGTCGACAGGGAATTTTCGGGGAGAGACCCAGTACTTC
CSVWSTGNFRGETQYF
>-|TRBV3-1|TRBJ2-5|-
TGTGCCAGCAGCCAGTTTGGAGAGACCCAGTACTTC
CASSQFGETQYF
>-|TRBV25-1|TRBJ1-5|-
TGTGCCAGCAGTGAACGGGCGGGTAATCAGCCCCAGCATTTT
CASSERAGNQPQHF
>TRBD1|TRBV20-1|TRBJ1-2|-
TGCAGTGCTAGAGATAGCGGCGGGACAGCCTATGGCTACACCTTC
CSARDSGGTAYGYTF
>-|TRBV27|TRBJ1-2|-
TGTGCCAGCAGTCCGCGGGGGCGTGGCTACACCTTC
CASSPRGRGYTF
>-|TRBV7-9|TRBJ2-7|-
TGTGCCAGCAGCGTGAGTGGGTACGAGCAGTACTTC
CASSVSGYEQYF
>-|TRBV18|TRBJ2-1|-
TGTGCCAGCTCACCAACTGCAACTGTCTCCTACAATGAGCAGTTCTTC
CASSPTATVSYNEQFF
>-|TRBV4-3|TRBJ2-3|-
TGCGCCAGCAAGGATTCGGGAGATACGCAGTATTTT
CASKDSGDTQYF
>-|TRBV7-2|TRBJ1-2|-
TGTGCCAGCAGCCTCCGACAGCTTAACTATGGCTACACCTTC
CASSLRQLNYGYTF
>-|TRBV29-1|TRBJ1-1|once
TGCAGCGTTGTAAAAGGGAGGGGAAACACTGAAGCTTTCTTT
CSVVKGRGNTEAFF
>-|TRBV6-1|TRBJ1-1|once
TGTGCCAGCAGCTCAACACGAGGCGCGGGGAGGAACACTGAAGCTTTCTTT
CASSSTRGAGRNTEAFF
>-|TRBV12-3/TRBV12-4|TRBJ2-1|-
TGTGCCAGCACCCCGACTTTCTCCTACAATGAGCAGTTCTTC
CASTPTFSYNEQFF
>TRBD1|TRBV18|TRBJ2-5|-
TGTGCCAGCTCTCGCCGGACAGGGCAAGAGACCCAGTACTTC
CASSRRTGQETQYF
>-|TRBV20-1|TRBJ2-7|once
TGCAGTGCCGGGAGCGGTTCCTCCTACGAGCAGTACTTC
CSAGSGSSYEQYF
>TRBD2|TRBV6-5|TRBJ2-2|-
TGTGCCAGCAGTCACAGGGGCCCGGGACTAGCCCCCACCGGGGAGCTGTTTTTT
CASSHRGPGLAPTGELFF
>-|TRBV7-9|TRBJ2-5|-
TGTGCCAGCAGCTTCGACACCCGGGAAGAGACCCAGTACTTC
CASSFDTREETQYF
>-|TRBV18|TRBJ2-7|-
TGTGCCACCGGGGACGTCTCCTCCTACGAGCAGTACTTC
CATGDVSSYEQYF
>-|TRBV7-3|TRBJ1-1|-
TGTGCCAGCAGCTTAAAAGCAGGGGAGGCTGAAGCTTTCTTT
CASSLKAGEAEAFF
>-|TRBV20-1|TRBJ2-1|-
TGCAGTGCTAGAGATAGGGCGTCCGGCTGGGAGCAGTTCTTC
CSARDRASGWEQFF
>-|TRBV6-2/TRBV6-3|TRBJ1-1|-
TGTGCCAGCAGTGGACGATCTGAAGCTTTCTTT
CASSGRSEAFF
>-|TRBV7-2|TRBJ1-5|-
TGTGCCAGCAGCTTCCAGCACAATCAGCCCCAGCATTTT
CASSFQHNQPQHF
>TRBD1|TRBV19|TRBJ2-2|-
TGTGCCATGGTGGACAGGCCCACCGGGGAGCTGTTTTTT
CAMVDRPTGELFF
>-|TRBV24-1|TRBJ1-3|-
TGTGCCACCAGTGACTTCCACAGGGCTGGAAACACCATATATTTT
CATSDFHRAGNTIYF
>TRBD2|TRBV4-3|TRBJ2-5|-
TGCGCCAGCAGCCAAGATCGGGGGACTAGCGGAGCCGGCCCCCAAGAGACCCAGTACTTC
CASSQDRGTSGAGPQETQYF
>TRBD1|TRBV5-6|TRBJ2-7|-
TGTGCCAGCAGTTCTCGGACAGGACCGCCGGACGAGCAGTACTTC
CASSSRTGPPDEQYF
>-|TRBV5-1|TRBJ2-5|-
TGCGCCAGCAGACCAATTAGCAGGGAGACCCAGTACTTC
CASRPISRETQYF
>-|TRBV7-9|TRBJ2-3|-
TGTGCCAGCAGCCCACTATTCAGGGAAACAGATACGCAGTATTTT
CASSPLFRETDTQYF
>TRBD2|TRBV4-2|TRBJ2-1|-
TGTGCCAGCAGCCAAGACGGCGGGAGGAGCTCCTACAATGAGCAGTTCTTC
CASSQDGGRSSYNEQFF
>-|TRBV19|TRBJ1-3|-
TGTGCCAGTCGGCAGGATTACTCTGGAAACACCATATATTTT
CASRQDYSGNTIYF
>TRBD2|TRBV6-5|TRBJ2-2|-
TGTGCCAGCAGTTACCGTCTAGCGGGAGTTCTGACCGGGGAGCTGTTTTTT
CASSYRLAGVLTGELFF
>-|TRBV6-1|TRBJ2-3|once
TGTGCCAGCAGTGGAAGGGACGGGCGTTTCACAGATACGCAGTATTTT
CASSGRDGRFTDTQYF
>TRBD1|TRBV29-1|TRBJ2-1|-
TGCAGCGTTGCGGACAGGGGGCGAGGGGAGCAGTTCTTC
CSVADRGRGEQFF
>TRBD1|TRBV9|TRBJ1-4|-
TGTGCCAGCAGCTCCCGGGGGGACAGGGGTGAAAAACTGTTTTTT
CASSSRGDRGEKLFF
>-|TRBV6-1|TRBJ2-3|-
TGTGCCAGCTGCCGGGACCCGGAGGGCACAGATACGCAGTATTTT
CASCRDPEGTDTQYF
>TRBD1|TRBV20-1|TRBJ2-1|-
TGCAGTGCTGAGGTGTTGGGACAGGGACTTTACTCCTACAATGAGCAGTTCTTC
CSAEVLGQGLYSYNEQFF
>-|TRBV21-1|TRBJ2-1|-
TGTGCCAGCAGCTCACGAGGGACACCAGGGGAAGGGGAGCAGTTCTTC
CASSSRGTPGEGEQFF
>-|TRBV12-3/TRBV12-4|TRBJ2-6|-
TGTGCCAGCAGTTTAGCCCGGGTCTCTGGGGCCAACGTCCTGACTTTC
CASSLARVSGANVLTF
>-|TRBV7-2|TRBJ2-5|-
TGTGCCAGCAGCTTAGCCCAGCAAGAGACCCAGTACTTC
CASSLAQQETQYF